The next 32 T cell receptor beta chains were all read from a single sample in a study of T cells expressing NK-cell markers (dated by TCRdb to about 2020). The library relied on 5' RACE. For sequencing, an Illumina HiSeq 2000 was employed. Reads reprocessed by TCRdb are summarized as one entry per CDR3 protein sequence, and DNA is absent. This sample's table contains about 260,000 distinct CDR3 sequences. The top ten clonotypes cover around 4.3% of the sample. The sequenced sample was blood T cells: a sorted CD56 or NKG2C T cell subset, CD4+ or CD8+ T cells, or bulk PBMC T cells (not recorded which). Every receptor here comes from a woman between 18 and 69 years old in good health.

The gene calls are TRBV28 and TRBJ2-7; no DNA is available, so the TRBD1 call from TCRdb remains unchecked. The CDR3 spans 15 residues. Germline CDR1 is MDHEN and CDR2 is SYDVKM. Here the CDR3 reads CASSFQGKAPYEQYF.

This chain links TRBV18 with TRBJ2-1. Germline V gene sequence: CDR1 KGHSH, CDR2 LQKENI. The CDR3 consists of 15 residues. CDR3 amino acids: CASSTLASSYNEQFF.

The genes are TRBV6-1 and TRBJ2-7; the TRBD2 assignment by TCRdb is unverifiable without DNA. The germline gives CDR1 MNHNS, CDR2 SASEGT. The CDR3 consists of 15 residues. CDR3 sequence: CASRSDSRRAYEQYF.

This chain connects TRBV29-1 to TRBJ1-2; TCRdb designates TRBD1, a call that cannot be tested without DNA. The length of the CDR3 is 17 residues. CDR1 and CDR2 from the germline V gene are SQVTM and ANQGSEA. CDR3 residues: CSVEDRGGRGLVYGYTF.

This chain uses TRBV20-1 with TRBJ1-5. Per the germline V gene, CDR1 is DFQATT and CDR2 is SNEGSKA (reference sequence). This CDR3 is built from 12 residues. CDR3 amino acids: CSAIDSNQPQHF.

This chain joins TRBV7-8 and TRBJ1-1. The CDR3 loop spans 13 amino acids. The germline gives CDR1 SGHVS, CDR2 FQNEAQ. CDR3 sequence reads: CASSLRGMTEAFF.

This sequence joins TRBV6-4 and TRBJ1-1; TCRdb outputs TRBD1, but without DNA this stays unchecked. This CDR3 has 14 amino acids. CDR1 is MRHNA and CDR2 is SNTAGT in the germline V gene. CDR3 sequence reads: CASREDRADTEAFF.

V and J are TRBV4-2 and TRBJ2-7; TCRdb gives TRBD2 as the D gene, but with no DNA this cannot be confirmed. This CDR3 is built from 15 residues. Per germline, CDR1 LGHNA and CDR2 YNFKEQ. The CDR3 sequence is CASRVSHSSGHEQYF.

This chain joins TRBV20-1 and TRBJ2-7. The CDR3 runs to 13 residues. Per germline, CDR1 DFQATT and CDR2 SNEGSKA (reference sequence). The CDR3 sequence is CSAHRRESHEQYF.

CDR3 residues: CASSRHLGELVTGANVLTF. The V gene is TRBV6-2 or TRBV6-3, the J gene TRBJ2-6; no DNA is available, so the TRBD2 call from TCRdb remains unchecked. This CDR3 contains 19 residues. CDR1 is MNHEY and CDR2 is SVGEGT in the germline V gene.

The chain links TRBV20-1 to TRBJ2-3. CDR3 length: 13 residues. Germline V gives CDR1 DFQATT, CDR2 SNEGSKA (reference sequence). CDR3 residues: CSAFDPIGDTQYF.

The rearrangement uses TRBV20-1 and TRBJ2-5; TCRdb lists TRBD2, though no DNA is available to test this call. Germline-derived CDR1 and CDR2 are DFQATT and SNEGSKA (reference sequence). The CDR3 consists of 14 residues. CDR3 region: CSALQAGPGETQYF.

CDR3 residues: CASSPLQGQGNTGELFF. The chain combines TRBV12-3 or TRBV12-4 with TRBJ2-2; TCRdb returns TRBD1, unconfirmable since there is no DNA. This CDR3 spans 17 amino acids.

The chain has TRBV27 and TRBJ1-2; the TCRdb call, TRBD1, lacks DNA for checking. Germline values: CDR1 MNHEY, CDR2 SMNVEV (reference sequence). The CDR3 loop spans 15 amino acids. CDR3 loop: CASSLLWGADYGYTF.

The chain is built from TRBV11-2 and TRBJ2-7. Germline V lookup: CDR1 SGHAT, CDR2 FQNNGV. This CDR3 comprises 14 residues. The CDR3 sequence: CASSPYMSLYEQYF.

This chain connects TRBV6-2 or TRBV6-3 to TRBJ2-6; absent DNA, TCRdb's TRBD1 call cannot be checked. Germline V CDR1 and CDR2: MNHEY, SVGEGT. The length of the CDR3 is 17 residues. CDR3 sequence reads: CASSYPGHSSGANVLTF.

V and J are TRBV4-3 and TRBJ1-1; the D call from TCRdb, TRBD1, cannot be confirmed without DNA. Germline lookup yields CDR1 LGHNA and CDR2 YSLEER. CDR3 length: 14 amino acids. The CDR3 protein is CASSLGQGNTEAFF.

The J gene is TRBJ2-2, the V gene TRBV12-3 or TRBV12-4; lacking DNA, the TRBD2 call made by TCRdb goes unchecked. The CDR3 is 14 amino acids. The CDR3 here is CASSLGHYTGELFF.

This CDR3 reads CASRTGFLYGYTF. V usage is TRBV6-1 and J usage is TRBJ1-2; the TCRdb call, TRBD1, lacks DNA for checking. This CDR3 has 13 residues. Germline CDR1 is MNHNS and CDR2 is SASEGT.

The J gene is TRBJ2-3, the V gene TRBV9. The CDR3 consists of 15 residues. Per germline, CDR1 SGDLS and CDR2 YYNGEE. The CDR3: CASSGRTARTDTQYF.

V gene TRBV20-1 combines with J gene TRBJ1-2; TCRdb outputs TRBD1, but without DNA this stays unchecked. There are 15 residues in the CDR3. Germline CDR1 reads DFQATT; CDR2 reads SNEGSKA (reference sequence). This chain's CDR3 is CSARDTAGGNYGYTF.

The chain is built from TRBV29-1 and TRBJ2-7; TCRdb selects TRBD2, and the lack of DNA leaves this call unchecked. Germline loops: CDR1 SQVTM, CDR2 ANQGSEA. The CDR3 is made up of 16 amino acids. This chain's CDR3 is CSASGTSGSLSYEQYF.

The chain employs TRBV19 and TRBJ2-7; TCRdb gives TRBD2 as the D gene, but with no DNA this cannot be confirmed. The CDR3 spans 16 residues. The germline gives CDR1 LNHDA, CDR2 SQIVND (reference sequence). CDR3: CASSIDRRDSLYEQYF.

The J gene is TRBJ2-1, the V gene TRBV19; the D call from TCRdb, TRBD2, cannot be confirmed without DNA. Germline V gene lookup returns CDR1 LNHDA and CDR2 SQIVND (reference sequence). The CDR3 covers 15 residues. This CDR3 reads CASSIVSFAGNEQFF.

The rearrangement uses TRBV12-3 or TRBV12-4 and TRBJ2-2; TCRdb proposes TRBD1, but this gene call is untestable without DNA. The CDR3 has 14 amino acids. The CDR3 spells CASQGQVNTGELFF.

This chain connects TRBV7-9 to TRBJ1-1. Germline V CDR1 and CDR2: SEHNR, FQNEAQ (reference sequence). The CDR3 has 14 residues. CDR3: CASTIMMRDTEAFF.

The chain carries TRBV6-2 or TRBV6-3 and TRBJ2-1; TCRdb's D gene call, TRBD2, goes unchecked for lack of DNA. The CDR3 spans 14 residues. Germline V gives CDR1 MNHEY, CDR2 SVGEGT. The CDR3 region is CASSPSGALHEQFF.

This chain links TRBV7-8 with TRBJ1-1; TCRdb's D gene call, TRBD1, goes unchecked for lack of DNA. The length of the CDR3 is 13 residues. The germline gives CDR1 SGHVS, CDR2 FQNEAQ. CDR3 sequence reads: CASSSDTNLEAFF. Full variable domain (remainder filled in from reference TRBV7-8 and TRBJ1-1): GAGVSQSPRYKVAKRGQDVALRCDPISGHVSLFWYQQALGQGPEFLTYFQNEAQLDKSGLPSDRFFAERPEGSVSTLKIQRTQQEDSAVYLCASSSDTNLEAFFGQGTRLTVV.

The CDR3 loop is CASSPNGLAQETQYF. This chain joins TRBV19 and TRBJ2-5; TCRdb lists TRBD2, though no DNA is available to test this call. Germline CDR1 reads LNHDA; CDR2 reads SQIVND (reference sequence). CDR3 size: 15 residues.

The CDR3 sequence is CASRPGPRGAKNIQYF. J is TRBJ2-4 and V is TRBV6-2 or TRBV6-3; TCRdb returns TRBD1, unconfirmable since there is no DNA. The CDR3 totals 16 residues. CDR1 is MNHEY, CDR2 SVGEGT, per germline.

This sequence joins TRBV6-2 or TRBV6-3 and TRBJ1-2; the TCRdb D gene call, TRBD1, has no DNA to confirm it. The germline V gene encodes CDR1 MNHEY and CDR2 SVGEGT. The CDR3 sequence is 16 residues long. CDR3 region: CASSYARFLSDYGYTF.

This sequence joins TRBV20-1 and TRBJ2-1; TCRdb's D call, TRBD1, is unchecked because there is no DNA. The CDR3 loop spans 17 amino acids. Germline loops: CDR1 DFQATT, CDR2 SNEGSKA (reference sequence). The CDR3 reads CSASGAHGGLSYNEQFF.